This TCR beta chain was obtained from a study of T cell responses to AZD1222 COVID-19 vaccine. Study-level results: Without day 14 samples, only post-peak T cell repertoires were studied.

V lost 6 bases, J lost 4 bases, and 10 bases lay in between. The CDR3 covers 12 residues. CDR1 is LNHDA and CDR2 is SQIVND in the germline V gene (reference sequence). Concerning this clone: Its antigen is not identified.

Using immunoSEQ multiplex PCR, the repertoire was profiled, and TCRdb retains in-frame clones only, with some absent. This sample has over 120,000 clones, with 85% to 95% found just once. The rearrangement links TRBV19 to TRBJ2-7; perhaps TRBD1 as D (6 bases). Sequencing was performed on peripheral blood, taken 28 days after the second AZD1222 dose. The TCR originated in an adult who received the AZD1222 COVID-19 vaccine. CDR3 loop: CASRPQGYEQYF. In nucleotides, the CDR3 is TGTGCCAGTAGGCCACAGGGATACGAGCAGTACTTC.